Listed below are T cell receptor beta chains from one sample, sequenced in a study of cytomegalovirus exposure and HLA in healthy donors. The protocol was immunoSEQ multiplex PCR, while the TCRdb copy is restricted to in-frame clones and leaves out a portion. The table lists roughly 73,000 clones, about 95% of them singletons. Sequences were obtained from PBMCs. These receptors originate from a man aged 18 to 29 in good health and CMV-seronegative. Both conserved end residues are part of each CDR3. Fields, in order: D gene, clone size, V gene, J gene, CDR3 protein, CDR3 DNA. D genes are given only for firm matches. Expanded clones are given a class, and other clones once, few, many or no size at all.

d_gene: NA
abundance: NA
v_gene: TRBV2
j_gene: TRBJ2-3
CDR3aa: CASSVSRDGGSTDTQYF
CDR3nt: TGTGCCAGCAGTGTGTCCCGGGACGGAGGGAGCACAGATACGCAGTATTTT

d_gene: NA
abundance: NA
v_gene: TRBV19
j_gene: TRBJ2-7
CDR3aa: CASSIVASYEQYF
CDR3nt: TGTGCCAGTAGTATTGTTGCGAGCTACGAGCAGTACTTC

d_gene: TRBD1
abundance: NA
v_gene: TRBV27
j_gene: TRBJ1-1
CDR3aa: CASNQDRANTEAFF
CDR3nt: TGTGCCAGCAACCAGGACAGGGCGAACACTGAAGCTTTCTTT

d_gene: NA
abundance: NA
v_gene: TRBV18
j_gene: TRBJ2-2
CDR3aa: CASSEGHLNTGELFF
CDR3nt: TGTGCCAGCTCAGAGGGACACTTGAACACCGGGGAGCTGTTTTTT

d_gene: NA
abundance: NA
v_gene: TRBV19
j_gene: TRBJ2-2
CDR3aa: CASREAEYTGELFF
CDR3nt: TGTGCCAGTAGAGAGGCGGAGTACACCGGGGAGCTGTTTTTT

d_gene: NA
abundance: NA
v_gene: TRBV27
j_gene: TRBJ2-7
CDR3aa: CASSSSSAYEQYF
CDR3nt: TGTGCCAGCAGCTCCTCTAGCGCCTACGAGCAGTACTTC

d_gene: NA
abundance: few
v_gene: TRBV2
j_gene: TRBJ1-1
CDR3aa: CASSPGGSEAFF
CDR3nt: TGTGCCAGCAGTCCTGGGGGCTCTGAAGCTTTCTTT

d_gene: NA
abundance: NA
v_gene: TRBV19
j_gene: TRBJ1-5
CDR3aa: CASSTHSGGNSNQPQHF
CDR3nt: TGTGCCAGTAGTACGCATTCGGGCGGGAATAGCAATCAGCCCCAGCATTTT

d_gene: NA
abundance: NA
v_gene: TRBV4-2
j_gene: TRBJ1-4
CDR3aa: CASSLTGTSTNEKLFF
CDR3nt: TGTGCCAGCAGCCTTACCGGGACTTCAACTAATGAAAAACTGTTTTTT

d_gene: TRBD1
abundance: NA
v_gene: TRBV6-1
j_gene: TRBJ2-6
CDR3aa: CASSEFGQGSSGANVLTF
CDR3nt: TGTGCCAGCAGTGAATTTGGACAGGGGAGCTCTGGGGCCAACGTCCTGACTTTC

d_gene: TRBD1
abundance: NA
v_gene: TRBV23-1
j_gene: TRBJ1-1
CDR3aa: CASSHPRQGARGTEAFF
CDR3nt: TGCGCCAGCAGTCATCCCCGACAGGGGGCGCGAGGGACTGAAGCTTTCTTT

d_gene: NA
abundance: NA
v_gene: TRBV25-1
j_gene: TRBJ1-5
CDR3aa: CASSETGGQPQHF
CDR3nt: TGTGCCAGCAGTGAAACGGGGGGTCAGCCCCAGCATTTT

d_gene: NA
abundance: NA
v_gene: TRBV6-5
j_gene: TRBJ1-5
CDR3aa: CASSYSRGQPQHF
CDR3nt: TGTGCCAGCAGTTATTCGAGAGGTCAGCCCCAGCATTTT

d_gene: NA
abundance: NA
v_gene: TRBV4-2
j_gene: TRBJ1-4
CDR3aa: CASSQAFSEKLFF
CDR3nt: TGTGCCAGCAGCCAAGCGTTTTCTGAAAAACTGTTTTTT

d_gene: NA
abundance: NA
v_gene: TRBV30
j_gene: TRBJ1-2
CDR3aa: CAWRYVKTALRHYSPGYTF
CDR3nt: TGTGCCTGGAGATACGTTAAGACTGCCCTGCGCCACTATTCCCCTGGCTACACCTTC

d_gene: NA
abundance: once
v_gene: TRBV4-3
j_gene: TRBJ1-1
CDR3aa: CASSQDRSGTEAFF
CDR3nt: TGCGCCAGCAGCCAAGATCGGTCGGGGACTGAAGCTTTCTTT

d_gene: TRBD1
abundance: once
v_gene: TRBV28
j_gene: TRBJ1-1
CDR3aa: CASSTPGQGNTEAFF
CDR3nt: TGTGCCAGCAGTACCCCCGGACAGGGGAACACTGAAGCTTTCTTT

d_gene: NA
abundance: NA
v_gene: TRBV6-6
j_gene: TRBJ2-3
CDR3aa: CASSARQRPADTQYF
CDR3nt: TGTGCCAGCAGTGCCCGCCAGCGCCCCGCAGATACGCAGTATTTT

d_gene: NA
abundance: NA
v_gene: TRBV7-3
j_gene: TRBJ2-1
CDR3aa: CASSKTGRVGDEQFF
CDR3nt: TGTGCCAGCAGCAAAACAGGGAGGGTTGGCGATGAGCAGTTCTTC

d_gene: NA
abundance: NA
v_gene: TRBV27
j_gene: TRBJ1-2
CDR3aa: CASSLSSQVYGYTF
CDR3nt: TGTGCCAGCAGTTTATCCTCCCAGGTCTATGGCTACACCTTC

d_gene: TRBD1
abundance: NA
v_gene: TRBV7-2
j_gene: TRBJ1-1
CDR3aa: CASSARDRGIEAFF
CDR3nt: TGTGCCAGCAGCGCCCGGGACAGGGGGATTGAAGCTTTCTTT

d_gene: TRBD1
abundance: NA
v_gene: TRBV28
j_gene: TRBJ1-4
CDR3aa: CASSLSGTVEKLFF
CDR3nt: TGTGCCAGCAGTTTATCGGGGACAGTTGAAAAACTGTTTTTT

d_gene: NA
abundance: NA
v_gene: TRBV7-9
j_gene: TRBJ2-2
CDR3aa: CASSSGRENTGELFF
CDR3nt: TGTGCCAGCAGCTCCGGACGGGAGAACACCGGGGAGCTGTTTTTT

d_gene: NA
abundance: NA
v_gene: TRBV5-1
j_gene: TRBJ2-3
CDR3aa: CASSLEGGRTDTQYF
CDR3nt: TGCGCCAGCAGCTTGGAAGGGGGTAGGACAGATACGCAGTATTTT

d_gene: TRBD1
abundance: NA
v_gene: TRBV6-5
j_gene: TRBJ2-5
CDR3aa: CASSRGKKETQYF
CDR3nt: TGTGCCAGCAGCAGGGGGAAAAAAGAGACCCAGTACTTC

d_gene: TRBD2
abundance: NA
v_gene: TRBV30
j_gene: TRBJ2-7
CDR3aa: CAWKSSGGGLQYF
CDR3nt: TGTGCCTGGAAAAGTAGCGGGGGGGGCTTGCAGTACTTC

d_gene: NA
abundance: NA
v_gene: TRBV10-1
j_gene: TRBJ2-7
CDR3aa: CASSEHRSYEQYF
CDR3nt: TGCGCCAGCAGTGAACACCGCTCCTACGAGCAGTACTTC

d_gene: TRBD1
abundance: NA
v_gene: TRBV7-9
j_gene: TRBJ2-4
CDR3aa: CASSPGQPKNIQYF
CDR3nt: TGTGCCAGCAGCCCGGGACAGCCCAAAAACATTCAGTACTTC

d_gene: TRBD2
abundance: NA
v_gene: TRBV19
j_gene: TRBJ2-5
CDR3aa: CASSTAGGRETQYF
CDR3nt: TGTGCCAGTTCGACCGCGGGGGGGCGTGAGACCCAGTACTTC

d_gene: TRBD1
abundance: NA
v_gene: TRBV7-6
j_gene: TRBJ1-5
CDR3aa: CASSLVAGQGGQPQHF
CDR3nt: TGTGCCAGCAGCTTAGTAGCGGGACAGGGCGGTCAGCCCCAGCATTTT

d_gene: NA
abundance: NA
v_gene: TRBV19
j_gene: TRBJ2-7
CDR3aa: CASSRQFSYEQYF
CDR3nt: TGTGCCAGTAGTAGACAGTTTTCCTACGAGCAGTACTTC

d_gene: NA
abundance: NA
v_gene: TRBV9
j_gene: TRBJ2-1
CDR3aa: CASSALGGRAEQFF
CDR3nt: TGTGCCAGCAGCGCCTTAGGGGGGAGGGCTGAGCAGTTCTTC

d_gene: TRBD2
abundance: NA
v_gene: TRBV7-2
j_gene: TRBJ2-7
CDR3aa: CASSLESWTRGTYEQYF
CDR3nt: TGTGCCAGCAGCTTAGAGAGTTGGACTAGAGGAACCTACGAGCAGTACTTC

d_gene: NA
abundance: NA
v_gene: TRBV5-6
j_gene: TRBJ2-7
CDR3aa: CASSPGTYEQYF
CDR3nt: TGTGCCAGCAGCCCGGGGACCTACGAGCAGTACTTC